These T cell receptor beta chains were read from a single sample in a study of glioma-infiltrating T cells. MiXCR, run by TCRdb on the multiplex PCR reads, gives a single entry per CDR3 protein. There are around 350,000 distinct CDR3 sequences in the sample; about 40% occur only once, and around 12% lies in the top ten. Specimen: glioma tissue, nonneoplastic brain tissue, or PBMCs (not recorded which). Source of these receptors: a human donor with low-grade glioma or glioblastoma, undergoing nonglioma brain surgery, or in good health (not recorded which). Each CDR3 is given with its conserved first and last residue. The order of the fields is V gene, D gene, clone size, J gene, CDR3 protein, CDR3 DNA. The D gene is left open where the match is weak. Some rows mark clone size as missing; the rest say once, few, many or name a class of expanded clone.

v_gene: TRBV6-1
d_gene: TRBD2
abundance: many
j_gene: TRBJ2-2
CDR3aa: CASSEEGLAGFNGELFF
CDR3nt: TGTGCCAGCAGTGAAGAGGGACTAGCGGGATTTAACGGGGAGCTGTTTTTT

v_gene: TRBV12-3/TRBV12-4
d_gene: -
abundance: few
j_gene: TRBJ1-5
CDR3aa: CASSLALRQPQHF
CDR3nt: TGTGCCAGCAGTTTAGCGCTGAGGCAGCCCCAGCATTTT

v_gene: TRBV28
d_gene: -
abundance: many
j_gene: TRBJ1-1
CDR3aa: CASSLYAGVKAFF
CDR3nt: TGTGCCAGCAGTTTATATGCAGGGGTGAAAGCTTTCTTT

v_gene: TRBV6-1
d_gene: -
abundance: -
j_gene: TRBJ1-5
CDR3aa: CASSTLAAVSNQPQHF
CDR3nt: TGTGCCAGCAGTACCTTGGCGGCTGTAAGCAATCAGCCCCAGCATTTT

v_gene: TRBV19
d_gene: TRBD1
abundance: -
j_gene: TRBJ2-1
CDR3aa: CASSRDRKNEQFF
CDR3nt: TGTGCCAGTAGCCGGGACAGGAAAAATGAGCAGTTCTTC

v_gene: TRBV10-3
d_gene: -
abundance: many
j_gene: TRBJ1-2
CDR3aa: CAISEDDRRDGYTF
CDR3nt: TGTGCCATCAGTGAAGACGACAGGCGGGATGGCTACACCTTC

v_gene: TRBV28
d_gene: -
abundance: -
j_gene: TRBJ2-7
CDR3aa: CASGSWGGRSSYEQYF
CDR3nt: TGTGCCAGCGGTTCGTGGGGGGGGCGAAGCTCCTACGAGCAGTACTTC

v_gene: TRBV7-3
d_gene: TRBD2
abundance: few
j_gene: TRBJ2-1
CDR3aa: CASSRSGGLNEQFF
CDR3nt: TGTGCCAGCAGCCGAAGCGGGGGGCTTAATGAGCAGTTCTTC

v_gene: TRBV6-2/TRBV6-3
d_gene: -
abundance: -
j_gene: TRBJ2-3
CDR3aa: CASSQLIGLPSDTQYF
CDR3nt: TGTGCCAGCAGCCAACTTATAGGGCTACCCTCAGATACGCAGTATTTT

v_gene: TRBV18
d_gene: -
abundance: -
j_gene: TRBJ2-1
CDR3aa: CASSPPKVGSPDNEQFF
CDR3nt: TGTGCCAGCTCACCACCGAAGGTCGGCAGCCCGGACAATGAGCAGTTCTTC

v_gene: TRBV29-1
d_gene: -
abundance: -
j_gene: TRBJ2-7
CDR3aa: CSVQGVREYSYEQYF
CDR3nt: TGCAGCGTCCAAGGGGTGAGGGAGTACTCCTACGAGCAGTACTTC

v_gene: TRBV28
d_gene: -
abundance: many
j_gene: TRBJ1-4
CDR3aa: CASSHGYLGLDEKLFF
CDR3nt: TGTGCCAGCAGCCATGGGTATCTAGGGTTGGATGAAAAACTGTTTTTT

v_gene: TRBV20-1
d_gene: -
abundance: -
j_gene: TRBJ2-1
CDR3aa: CSAFPLSRKSSYNEQFF
CDR3nt: TGCAGTGCATTCCCCCTCTCGCGCAAAAGTTCCTACAATGAGCAGTTCTTC

v_gene: TRBV20-1
d_gene: TRBD2
abundance: few
j_gene: TRBJ2-1
CDR3aa: CSALAGVTSYNEQFF
CDR3nt: TGCAGTGCTCTAGCGGGAGTGACATCCTACAATGAGCAGTTCTTC

v_gene: TRBV7-8
d_gene: -
abundance: -
j_gene: TRBJ1-4
CDR3aa: CASSSGQNEKLFF
CDR3nt: TGTGCCAGCAGCTCCGGACAGAATGAAAAACTGTTTTTT

v_gene: TRBV20-1
d_gene: -
abundance: -
j_gene: TRBJ1-1
CDR3aa: CSARDRKRGNTEAFF
CDR3nt: TGCAGTGCTAGAGATCGGAAGAGGGGGAACACTGAAGCTTTCTTT

v_gene: TRBV7-9
d_gene: -
abundance: few
j_gene: TRBJ2-7
CDR3aa: CASKGSRHSYEQYF
CDR3nt: TGTGCCAGCAAGGGGTCCCGTCACTCCTACGAGCAGTACTTC

v_gene: TRBV2
d_gene: -
abundance: -
j_gene: TRBJ2-7
CDR3aa: CASSETVPYRNTYEQYF
CDR3nt: TGTGCCAGCAGTGAAACGGTCCCTTACAGGAATACCTACGAGCAGTACTTC

v_gene: TRBV28
d_gene: TRBD1
abundance: many
j_gene: TRBJ2-1
CDR3aa: CASSIEGQGSNEQFF
CDR3nt: TGTGCCAGCAGTATAGAGGGACAGGGGAGCAATGAGCAGTTCTTC

v_gene: TRBV20-1
d_gene: -
abundance: -
j_gene: TRBJ2-7
CDR3aa: CSARDVAGATYEQYF
CDR3nt: TGCAGTGCTAGAGATGTTGCAGGGGCGACCTACGAGCAGTACTTC

v_gene: TRBV7-9
d_gene: TRBD1
abundance: once
j_gene: TRBJ2-5
CDR3aa: CASSPEDRAKTQYF
CDR3nt: TGTGCCAGCAGCCCGGAGGACAGGGCAAAGACCCAGTACTTC

v_gene: TRBV6-2/TRBV6-3
d_gene: TRBD2
abundance: many
j_gene: TRBJ2-1
CDR3aa: CASSEGLAGLGSYNEQFF
CDR3nt: TGTGCCAGCAGCGAGGGACTAGCGGGATTGGGGTCCTACAATGAGCAGTTCTTC

v_gene: TRBV20-1
d_gene: -
abundance: -
j_gene: TRBJ1-5
CDR3aa: CSVGGYGNQPQHF
CDR3nt: TGCAGTGTGGGAGGCTATGGAAATCAGCCCCAGCATTTT

v_gene: TRBV29-1
d_gene: -
abundance: -
j_gene: TRBJ1-1
CDR3aa: CSVASGPGADTEAFF
CDR3nt: TGCAGCGTTGCTTCAGGACCGGGAGCTGACACTGAAGCTTTCTTT

v_gene: TRBV18
d_gene: -
abundance: -
j_gene: TRBJ1-2
CDR3aa: CASSPRDRPGYTF
CDR3nt: TGTGCCAGCTCACCCAGGGATAGACCTGGCTACACCTTC

v_gene: TRBV5-4
d_gene: -
abundance: few
j_gene: TRBJ2-2
CDR3aa: CASSLPPGDGELFF
CDR3nt: TGTGCCAGCAGCTTGCCCCCCGGGGACGGGGAGCTGTTTTTT

v_gene: TRBV12-3/TRBV12-4
d_gene: -
abundance: -
j_gene: TRBJ1-2
CDR3aa: CASSPSDSYGYTF
CDR3nt: TGTGCCAGCAGTCCATCGGACAGCTATGGCTACACCTTC

v_gene: TRBV6-1
d_gene: -
abundance: many
j_gene: TRBJ2-3
CDR3aa: CATKKTLPGSSADTQYF
CDR3nt: TGTGCCACCAAAAAAACCCTCCCGGGAAGTAGTGCAGATACGCAGTATTTT

v_gene: TRBV5-4
d_gene: -
abundance: -
j_gene: TRBJ1-2
CDR3aa: CASSQQGSNYGYTF
CDR3nt: TGTGCCAGCAGCCAGCAGGGGAGTAACTATGGCTACACCTTC

v_gene: TRBV28
d_gene: -
abundance: many
j_gene: TRBJ1-5
CDR3aa: CASSSQGQPQHF
CDR3nt: TGTGCCAGCAGTTCCCAGGGGCAGCCCCAGCATTTT

v_gene: TRBV19
d_gene: -
abundance: -
j_gene: TRBJ1-1
CDR3aa: CASSIMIGGRTEAFF
CDR3nt: TGTGCCAGTAGTATAATGATCGGTGGGAGAACTGAAGCTTTCTTT

v_gene: TRBV7-2
d_gene: -
abundance: many
j_gene: TRBJ1-5
CDR3aa: CASSLAGGLSQPQHF
CDR3nt: TGTGCCAGCAGCTTAGCGGGGGGTCTGAGTCAGCCCCAGCATTTT

v_gene: TRBV28
d_gene: -
abundance: -
j_gene: TRBJ2-5
CDR3aa: CASSLYSSLETQYF
CDR3nt: TGTGCCAGCAGTTTATATTCTAGTTTAGAGACCCAGTACTTC

v_gene: TRBV6-2/TRBV6-3
d_gene: -
abundance: -
j_gene: TRBJ1-2
CDR3aa: CASSASPEGRLVYNYTF
CDR3nt: TGTGCCAGCAGTGCCTCCCCGGAGGGGCGCTTGGTCTATAACTACACCTTC

v_gene: TRBV7-9
d_gene: TRBD2
abundance: -
j_gene: TRBJ2-1
CDR3aa: CASSLAVAGGHGNEQFF
CDR3nt: TGTGCCAGCAGCTTAGCGGTAGCGGGAGGGCATGGCAATGAGCAGTTCTTC

v_gene: TRBV27
d_gene: TRBD1
abundance: many
j_gene: TRBJ2-3
CDR3aa: CASSFWDRGPDTQYF
CDR3nt: TGTGCCAGCAGTTTCTGGGACAGGGGTCCAGATACGCAGTATTTT

v_gene: TRBV7-8
d_gene: TRBD1
abundance: few
j_gene: TRBJ1-1
CDR3aa: CASKQGQVTEAFF
CDR3nt: TGTGCCAGCAAACAGGGGCAGGTCACTGAAGCTTTCTTT

v_gene: TRBV20-1
d_gene: -
abundance: many
j_gene: TRBJ1-2
CDR3aa: CRTREGPNYGYTF
CDR3nt: TGCAGGACGAGGGAGGGTCCTAACTATGGCTACACCTTC

v_gene: TRBV7-2
d_gene: TRBD2
abundance: -
j_gene: TRBJ2-1
CDR3aa: CASSLEGGEYNEQFF
CDR3nt: TGTGCCAGCAGCTTAGAGGGAGGGGAATACAATGAGCAGTTCTTC

v_gene: TRBV28
d_gene: TRBD2
abundance: -
j_gene: TRBJ2-1
CDR3aa: CASGRDYNEYFF
CDR3nt: TGTGCCAGCGGACGGGACTACAATGAGTATTTCTTC

v_gene: TRBV20-1
d_gene: TRBD1
abundance: -
j_gene: TRBJ2-5
CDR3aa: CSAIVVGGYQETQYF
CDR3nt: TGCAGTGCGATAGTGGTAGGGGGCTACCAAGAGACCCAGTACTTC

v_gene: TRBV19
d_gene: -
abundance: -
j_gene: TRBJ1-1
CDR3aa: CGSTGGDMDFMNTEAFF
CDR3nt: TGTGGCAGTACCGGTGGAGATATGGATTTCATGAACACTGAAGCTTTCTTT

v_gene: TRBV7-2
d_gene: TRBD1
abundance: many
j_gene: TRBJ1-2
CDR3aa: CASSLRQGGGYTF
CDR3nt: TGTGCCAGCAGCTTAAGACAGGGCGGTGGCTACACCTTC

v_gene: TRBV20-1
d_gene: -
abundance: -
j_gene: TRBJ1-6
CDR3aa: CSAAALGDNSPLHF
CDR3nt: TGCAGTGCCGCAGCGTTGGGGGATAATTCACCCCTCCACTTT

v_gene: TRBV7-9
d_gene: -
abundance: -
j_gene: TRBJ1-2
CDR3aa: CASTTPGGYTF
CDR3nt: TGTGCCAGCACCACCCCGGGCGGCTACACCTTC

v_gene: TRBV7-2
d_gene: -
abundance: -
j_gene: TRBJ1-3
CDR3aa: CASSRDFHSGNTIYF
CDR3nt: TGTGCCAGCAGCCGGGACTTCCACTCTGGAAACACCATATATTTT

v_gene: TRBV4-1
d_gene: TRBD1
abundance: many
j_gene: TRBJ1-1
CDR3aa: CASRRTGNTEAFF
CDR3nt: TGCGCCAGCAGGCGGACAGGGAACACTGAAGCTTTCTTT

v_gene: TRBV28
d_gene: TRBD1
abundance: -
j_gene: TRBJ1-5
CDR3aa: CASIAIGQGAKSQHF
CDR3nt: TGTGCCAGCATTGCTATTGGACAGGGGGCTAAGTCCCAGCATTTT

v_gene: TRBV25-1
d_gene: -
abundance: many
j_gene: TRBJ1-6
CDR3aa: CASSELAHSPLHF
CDR3nt: TGTGCCAGCAGTGAGTTGGCACATTCACCCCTCCACTTT

v_gene: TRBV6-1
d_gene: TRBD1
abundance: few
j_gene: TRBJ1-5
CDR3aa: CASSTGDRAKQPQHF
CDR3nt: TGTGCCAGCAGTACTGGGGACAGGGCAAAACAGCCCCAGCATTTT

v_gene: TRBV24-1
d_gene: -
abundance: -
j_gene: TRBJ2-3
CDR3aa: CASSLWGADTQYF
CDR3nt: TGTGCCAGCAGCTTGTGGGGCGCAGATACGCAGTATTTT

v_gene: TRBV7-2
d_gene: -
abundance: -
j_gene: TRBJ1-5
CDR3aa: CASSSGGQSNQPQHF
CDR3nt: TGTGCCAGCAGCTCCGGAGGTCAGAGCAATCAGCCCCAGCATTTT

v_gene: TRBV19
d_gene: -
abundance: -
j_gene: TRBJ2-1
CDR3aa: CASSIRGNEQFF
CDR3nt: TGTGCCAGTAGTATTCGGGGGAATGAGCAGTTCTTC

v_gene: TRBV7-3
d_gene: -
abundance: few
j_gene: TRBJ2-1
CDR3aa: CASSFDRGAYNEQFF
CDR3nt: TGTGCCAGCAGCTTTGACCGTGGGGCTTACAATGAGCAGTTCTTC